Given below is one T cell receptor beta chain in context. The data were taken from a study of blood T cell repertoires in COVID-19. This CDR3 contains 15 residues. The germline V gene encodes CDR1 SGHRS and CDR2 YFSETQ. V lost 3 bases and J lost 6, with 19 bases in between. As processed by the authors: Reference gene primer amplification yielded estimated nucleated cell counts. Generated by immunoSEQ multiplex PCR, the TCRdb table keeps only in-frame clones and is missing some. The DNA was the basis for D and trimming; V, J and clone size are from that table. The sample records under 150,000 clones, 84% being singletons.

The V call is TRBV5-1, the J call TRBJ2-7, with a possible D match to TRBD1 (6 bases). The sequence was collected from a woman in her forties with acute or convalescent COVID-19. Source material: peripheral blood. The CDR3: CASSSQGRTISEQYF. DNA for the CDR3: TGCGCCAGCAGCTCACAGGGAAGAACTATCAGCGAGCAGTACTTC.